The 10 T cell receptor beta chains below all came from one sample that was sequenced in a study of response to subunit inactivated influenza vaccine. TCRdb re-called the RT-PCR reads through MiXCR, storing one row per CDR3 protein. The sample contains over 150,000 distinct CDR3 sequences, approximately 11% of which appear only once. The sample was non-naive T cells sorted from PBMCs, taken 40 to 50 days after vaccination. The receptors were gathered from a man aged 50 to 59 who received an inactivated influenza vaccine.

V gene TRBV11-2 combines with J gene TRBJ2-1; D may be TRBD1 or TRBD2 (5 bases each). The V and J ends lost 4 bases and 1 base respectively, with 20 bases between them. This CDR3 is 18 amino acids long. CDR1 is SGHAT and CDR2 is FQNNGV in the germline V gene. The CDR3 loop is CASSWKGSYGDSYNEQFF. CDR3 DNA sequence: TGTGCCAGCAGCTGGAAGGGGAGTTATGGCGATTCCTACAATGAGCAGTTCTTC.

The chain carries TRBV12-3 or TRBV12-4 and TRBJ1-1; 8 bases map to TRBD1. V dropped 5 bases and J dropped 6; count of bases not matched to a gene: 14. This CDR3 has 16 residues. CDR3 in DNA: TGTGCCAGCAGTCCAAAAGGACGGGACAGGCCTTCTGAAGCTTTCTTT. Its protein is CASSPKGRDRPSEAFF.

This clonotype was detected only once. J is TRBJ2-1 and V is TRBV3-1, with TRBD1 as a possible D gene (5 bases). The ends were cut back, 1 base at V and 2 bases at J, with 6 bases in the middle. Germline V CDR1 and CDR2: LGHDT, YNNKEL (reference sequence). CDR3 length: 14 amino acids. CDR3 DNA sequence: TGTGCCAGCAGCCAAGGGACACCCTACAATGAGCAGTTCTTC. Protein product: CASSQGTPYNEQFF.

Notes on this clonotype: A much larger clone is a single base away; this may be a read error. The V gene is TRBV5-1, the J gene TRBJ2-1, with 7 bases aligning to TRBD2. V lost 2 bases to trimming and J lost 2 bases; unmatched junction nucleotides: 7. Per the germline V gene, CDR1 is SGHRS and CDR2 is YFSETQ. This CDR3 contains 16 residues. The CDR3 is CASSFFTSVTYNEQFF. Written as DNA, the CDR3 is TGCGCCAGCAGCTTTTTTACTAGCGTAACCTACAATGAGCAGTTCTTC.

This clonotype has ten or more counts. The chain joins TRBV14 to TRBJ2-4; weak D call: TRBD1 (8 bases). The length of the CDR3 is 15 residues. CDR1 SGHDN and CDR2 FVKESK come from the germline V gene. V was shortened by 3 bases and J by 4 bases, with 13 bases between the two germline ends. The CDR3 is CASSHPQGGKNIQYF. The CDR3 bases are TGTGCCAGCAGCCACCCACAGGGGGGGAAAAACATTCAGTACTTC.

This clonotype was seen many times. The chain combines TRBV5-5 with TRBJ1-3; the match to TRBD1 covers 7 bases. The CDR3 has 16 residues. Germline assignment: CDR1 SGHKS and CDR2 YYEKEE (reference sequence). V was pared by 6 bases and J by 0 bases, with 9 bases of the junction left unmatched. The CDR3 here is CASTRDSPLSGNTIYF. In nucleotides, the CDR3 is TGTGCCAGCACCCGGGACAGCCCCCTCTCTGGAAACACCATATATTTT. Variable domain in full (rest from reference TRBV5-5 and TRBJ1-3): DAGVTQSPTHLIKTRGQQVTLRCSPISGHKSVSWYQQVLGQGPQFIFQYYEKEERGRGNFPDRFSARQFPNYSSELNVNALLLGDSALYLCASTRDSPLSGNTIYFGEGSWLTVV.

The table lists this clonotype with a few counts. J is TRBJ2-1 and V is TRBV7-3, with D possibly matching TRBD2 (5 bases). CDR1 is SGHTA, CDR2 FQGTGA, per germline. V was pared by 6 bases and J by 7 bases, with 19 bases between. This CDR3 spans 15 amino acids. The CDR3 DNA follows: TGTGCCAGCAGTCCCACTAGTGAGCGAGTTAATGAGCAGTTCTTC. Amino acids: CASSPTSERVNEQFF.

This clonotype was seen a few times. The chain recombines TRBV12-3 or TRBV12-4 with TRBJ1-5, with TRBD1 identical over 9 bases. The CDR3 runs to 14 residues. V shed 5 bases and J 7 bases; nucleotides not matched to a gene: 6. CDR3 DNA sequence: TGTGCCAGCAGTAGGACAGGGGTCAGACAGCCCCAGCATTTT. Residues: CASSRTGVRQPQHF.

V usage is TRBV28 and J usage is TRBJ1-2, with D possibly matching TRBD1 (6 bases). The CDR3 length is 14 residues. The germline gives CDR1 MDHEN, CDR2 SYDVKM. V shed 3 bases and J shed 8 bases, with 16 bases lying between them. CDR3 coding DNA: TGTGCCAGCAGTTTGACAGGTTACGTCGTAGGCTACACCTTC. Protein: CASSLTGYVVGYTF.

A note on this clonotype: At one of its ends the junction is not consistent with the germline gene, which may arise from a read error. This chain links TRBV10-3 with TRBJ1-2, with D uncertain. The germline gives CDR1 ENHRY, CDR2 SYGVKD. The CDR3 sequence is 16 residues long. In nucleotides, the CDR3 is TGTGCCATCAGTGAGTCACACCCGCTTACTAACTCTGGCTACACCTTC. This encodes CAISESHPLTNSGYTF.